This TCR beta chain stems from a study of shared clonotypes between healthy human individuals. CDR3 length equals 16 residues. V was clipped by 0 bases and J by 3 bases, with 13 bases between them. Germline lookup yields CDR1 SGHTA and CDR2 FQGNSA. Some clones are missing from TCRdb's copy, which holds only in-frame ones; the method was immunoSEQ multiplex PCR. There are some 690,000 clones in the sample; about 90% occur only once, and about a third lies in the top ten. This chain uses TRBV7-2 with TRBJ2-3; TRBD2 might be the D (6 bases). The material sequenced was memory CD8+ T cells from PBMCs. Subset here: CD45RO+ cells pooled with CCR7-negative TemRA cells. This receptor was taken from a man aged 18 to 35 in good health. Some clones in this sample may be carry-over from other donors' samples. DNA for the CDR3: TGTGCCAGCAGCTTAGCGCCGCGGGGAGGAACAGATACGCAGTATTTT. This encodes CASSLAPRGGTDTQYF.